This T cell receptor beta chain was recovered during a study of T cells in Graves' hyperthyroidism and ophthalmopathy. Study-wide background: Before any treatment, at initial diagnosis, peripheral blood was collected.

TCR beta CDR3 regions were amplified from RNA. When the TCR CDR3 underwent first-round RT-PCR, the HTBI primer set was used. A single record per CDR3 protein comes from TCRdb applying MiXCR to the multiplex PCR reads. The table records some 490,000 distinct CDR3 sequences, about 20% of them present only once. General study results and limits: Blood also showed most of the thyroid clonotypes that were expanded above 0.001.

The V end was cut by 0 bases, the J end by 3 bases, with 10 bases between. Germline assignment: CDR1 SGHRS and CDR2 YFSETQ. This CDR3 region has 15 residues. As for this clonotype: Its matching antigen is unknown.

This TCR was sampled from a woman aged 70-85 years with Graves' ophthalmopathy. This chain connects TRBV5-1 to TRBJ2-1; possibly TRBD1 or TRBD2 for D (5 bases each). Sequenced: blood. CDR3 amino acids: CASSLGYGGYNEQFF. The CDR3 coding sequence is TGCGCCAGCAGCTTGGGGTATGGGGGCTACAATGAGCAGTTCTTC.